This T cell receptor beta chain was recovered during a study of tumor-infiltrating lymphocytes in oesophageal squamous cell carcinoma. TCRdb reanalysed the PCR reads using MiXCR and keeps one entry per CDR3 protein. The sample holds some 10,000 distinct CDR3 sequences, 57% seen once. This TCR was sampled from a male donor with esophageal squamous cell carcinoma. The specimen was esophageal tumor tissue.

CDR3 in DNA: TGTGCCAGCAGCTTAAAACCAGGGGTCTGGGTTGGAGCTTTCTTT. This gives the protein CASSLKPGVWVGAFF. The rearrangement uses TRBV7-6 and TRBJ1-1, with D tentatively TRBD1 (6 bases). The CDR3 extends over 15 amino acids. Looked up from germline, CDR1 is SGHVS and CDR2 is FNYEAQ. V was cut by 2 bases and J by 10 bases, with 20 bases left in between.